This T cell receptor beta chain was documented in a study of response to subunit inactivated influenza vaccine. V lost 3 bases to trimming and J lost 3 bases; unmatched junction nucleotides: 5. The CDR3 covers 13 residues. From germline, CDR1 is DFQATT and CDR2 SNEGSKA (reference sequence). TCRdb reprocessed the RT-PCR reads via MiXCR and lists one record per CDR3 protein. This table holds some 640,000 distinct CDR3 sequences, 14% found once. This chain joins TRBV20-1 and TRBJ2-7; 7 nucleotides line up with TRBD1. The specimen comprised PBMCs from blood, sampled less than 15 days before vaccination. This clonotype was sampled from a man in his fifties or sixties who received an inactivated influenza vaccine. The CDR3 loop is CSASDRAIYEQYF. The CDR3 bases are TGCAGTGCTAGTGACAGGGCGATCTACGAGCAGTACTTC.